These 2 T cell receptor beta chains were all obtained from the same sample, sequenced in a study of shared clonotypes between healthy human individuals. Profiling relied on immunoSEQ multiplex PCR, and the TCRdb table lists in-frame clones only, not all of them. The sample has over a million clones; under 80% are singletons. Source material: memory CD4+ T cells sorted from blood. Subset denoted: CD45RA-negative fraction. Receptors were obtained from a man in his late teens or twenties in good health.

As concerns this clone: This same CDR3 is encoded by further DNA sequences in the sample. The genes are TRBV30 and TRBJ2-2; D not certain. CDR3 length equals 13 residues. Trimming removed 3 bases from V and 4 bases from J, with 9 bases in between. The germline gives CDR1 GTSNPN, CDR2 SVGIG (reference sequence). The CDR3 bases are TGTGCCTGGAGGGTGAAAGTCACCGGGGAGCTGTTTTTT. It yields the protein CAWRVKVTGELFF.

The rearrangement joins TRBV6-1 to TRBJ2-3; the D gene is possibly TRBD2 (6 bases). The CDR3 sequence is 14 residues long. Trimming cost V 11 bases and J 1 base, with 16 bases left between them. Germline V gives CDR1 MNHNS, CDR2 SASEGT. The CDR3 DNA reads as TGTGCCGTCGGGAGCGTTTTTGGCACAGATACGCAGTATTTT. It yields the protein CAVGSVFGTDTQYF.